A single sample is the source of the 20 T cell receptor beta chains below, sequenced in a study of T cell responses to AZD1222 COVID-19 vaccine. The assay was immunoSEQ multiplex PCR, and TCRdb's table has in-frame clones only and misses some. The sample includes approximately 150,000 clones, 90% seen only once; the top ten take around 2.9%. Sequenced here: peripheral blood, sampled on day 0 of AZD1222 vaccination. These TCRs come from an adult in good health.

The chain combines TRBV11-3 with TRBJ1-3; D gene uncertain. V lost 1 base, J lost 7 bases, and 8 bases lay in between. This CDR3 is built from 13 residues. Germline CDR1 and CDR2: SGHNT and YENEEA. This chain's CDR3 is CASSLAAGNTIYF. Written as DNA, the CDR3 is TGTGCCAGCAGCTTAGCGGCGGGGAACACCATATATTTT.

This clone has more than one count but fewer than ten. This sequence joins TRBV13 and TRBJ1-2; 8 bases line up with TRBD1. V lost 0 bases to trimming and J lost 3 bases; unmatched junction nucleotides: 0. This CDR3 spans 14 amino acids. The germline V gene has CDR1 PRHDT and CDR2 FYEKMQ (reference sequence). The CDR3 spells CASSLGTGDYGYTF. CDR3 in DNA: TGTGCCAGCAGCTTAGGGACAGGGGACTATGGCTACACCTTC. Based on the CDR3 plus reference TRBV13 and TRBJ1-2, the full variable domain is AAGVIQSPRHLIKEKRETATLKCYPIPRHDTVYWYQQGPGQDPQFLISFYEKMQSDKGSIPDRFSAQQFSDYHSELNMSSLELGDSALYFCASSLGTGDYGYTFGSGTRLTVV.

The CDR3 DNA is TGCGCCAGCAGCCCCCGGGCGGCGGGGCATTCACCCCTCCACTTT. Protein: CASSPRAAGHSPLHF. The rearrangement uses TRBV4-3 and TRBJ1-6, with D possibly being TRBD1 (5 bases). The V and J ends lost 4 bases and 8 bases respectively, with 15 bases between them. The CDR3 runs 15 residues. Germline lookup yields CDR1 LGHNA and CDR2 YSLEER.

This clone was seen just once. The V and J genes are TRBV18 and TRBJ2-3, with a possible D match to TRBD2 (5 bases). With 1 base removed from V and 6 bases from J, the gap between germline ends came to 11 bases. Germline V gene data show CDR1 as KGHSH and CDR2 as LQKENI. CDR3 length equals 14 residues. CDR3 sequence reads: CASSPRPGEDTQYF. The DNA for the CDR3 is TGTGCCAGCTCACCACGGCCCGGGGAGGATACGCAGTATTTT.

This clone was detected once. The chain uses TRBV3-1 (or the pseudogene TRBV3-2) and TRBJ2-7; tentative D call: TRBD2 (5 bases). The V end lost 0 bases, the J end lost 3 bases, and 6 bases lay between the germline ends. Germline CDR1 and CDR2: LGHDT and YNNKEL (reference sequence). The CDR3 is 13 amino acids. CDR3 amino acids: CASSQDRGYEQYF. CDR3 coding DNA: TGTGCCAGCAGCCAAGATCGGGGCTACGAGCAGTACTTC.

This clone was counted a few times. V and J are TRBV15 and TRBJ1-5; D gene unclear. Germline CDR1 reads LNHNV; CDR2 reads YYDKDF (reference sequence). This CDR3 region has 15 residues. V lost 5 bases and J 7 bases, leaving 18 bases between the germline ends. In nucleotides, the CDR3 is TGTGCCACCAGCCCCGATGTGGGGATTTCCCAGCCCCAGCATTTT. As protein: CATSPDVGISQPQHF.

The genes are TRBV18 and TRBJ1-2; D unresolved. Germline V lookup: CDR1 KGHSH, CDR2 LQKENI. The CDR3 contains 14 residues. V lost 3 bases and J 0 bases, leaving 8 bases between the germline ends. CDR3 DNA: TGTGCCAGCTCACCCAGGCAGACTAACTATGGCTACACCTTC. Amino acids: CASSPRQTNYGYTF.

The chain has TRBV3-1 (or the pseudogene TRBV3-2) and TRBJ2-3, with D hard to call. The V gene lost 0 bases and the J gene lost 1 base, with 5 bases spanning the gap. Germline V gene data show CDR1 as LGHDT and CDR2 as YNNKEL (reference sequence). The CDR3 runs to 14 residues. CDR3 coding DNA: TGTGCCAGCAGCCAAGATCTGGGCACAGATACGCAGTATTTT. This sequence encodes CASSQDLGTDTQYF.

The CDR3 DNA reads TGTGCCTCACACCCCGCGGGGACTAGCGGGGGTGGGGATACGCAGTATTTT. This codes for CASHPAGTSGGGDTQYF. V gene TRBV10-3 combines with J gene TRBJ2-3; 14 bases match TRBD2. This CDR3 contains 17 residues. Losses at the gene ends were 11 bases for V and 6 bases for J; bases not matched to a gene: 16. Germline V gene sequence: CDR1 ENHRY, CDR2 SYGVKD.

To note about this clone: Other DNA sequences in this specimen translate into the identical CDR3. The CDR3 DNA reads TGTGCCAGCAGTTTTGAGGGTAACTATGGCTACACCTTC. As protein: CASSFEGNYGYTF. The V and J genes are TRBV27 and TRBJ1-2; no reliable D call. CDR1 is MNHEY and CDR2 is SMNVEV in the germline V gene (reference sequence). Trimming took off 3 bases at V and 1 base at J, with 6 bases between the two ends. CDR3 length: 13 amino acids.

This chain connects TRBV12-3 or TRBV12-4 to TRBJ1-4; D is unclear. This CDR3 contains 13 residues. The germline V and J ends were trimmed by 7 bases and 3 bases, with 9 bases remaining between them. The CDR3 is CASTPGSNEKLFF. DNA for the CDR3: TGTGCCAGCACCCCAGGATCTAATGAAAAACTGTTTTTT.

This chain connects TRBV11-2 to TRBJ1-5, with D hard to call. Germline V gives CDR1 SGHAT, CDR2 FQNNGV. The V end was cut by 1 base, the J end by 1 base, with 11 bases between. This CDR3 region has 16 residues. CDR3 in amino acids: CASSLGSGRSNQPQHF. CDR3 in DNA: TGTGCCAGCAGCTTAGGTTCCGGGCGCAGCAATCAGCCCCAGCATTTT.

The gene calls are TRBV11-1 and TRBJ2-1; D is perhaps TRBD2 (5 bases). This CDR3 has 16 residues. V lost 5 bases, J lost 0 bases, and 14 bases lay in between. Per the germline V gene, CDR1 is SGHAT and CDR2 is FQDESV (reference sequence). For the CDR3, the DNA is TGTGCCAGCAGCCTTCCGGGGATGGGCTCCTACAATGAGCAGTTCTTC. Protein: CASSLPGMGSYNEQFF.

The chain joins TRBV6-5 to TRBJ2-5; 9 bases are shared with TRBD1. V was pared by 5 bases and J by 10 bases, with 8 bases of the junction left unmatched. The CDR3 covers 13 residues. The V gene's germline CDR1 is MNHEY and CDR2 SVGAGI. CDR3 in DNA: TGTGCCAGCAGTCCGGGACAGGGAAGAAACCAGTACTTC. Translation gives CASSPGQGRNQYF.

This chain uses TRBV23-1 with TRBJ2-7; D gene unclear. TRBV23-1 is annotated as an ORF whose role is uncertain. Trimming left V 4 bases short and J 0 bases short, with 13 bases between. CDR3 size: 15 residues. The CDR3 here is CASSLLGGPSYEQYF. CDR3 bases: TGCGCCAGCAGTCTTTTGGGCGGCCCCTCCTACGAGCAGTACTTC.

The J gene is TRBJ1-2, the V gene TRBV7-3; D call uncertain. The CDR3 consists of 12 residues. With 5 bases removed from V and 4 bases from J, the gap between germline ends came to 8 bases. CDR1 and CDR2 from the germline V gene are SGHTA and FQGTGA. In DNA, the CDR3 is TGTGCCAGCAGCCGCCCGGGCTATGGCTACACCTTC. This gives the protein CASSRPGYGYTF.

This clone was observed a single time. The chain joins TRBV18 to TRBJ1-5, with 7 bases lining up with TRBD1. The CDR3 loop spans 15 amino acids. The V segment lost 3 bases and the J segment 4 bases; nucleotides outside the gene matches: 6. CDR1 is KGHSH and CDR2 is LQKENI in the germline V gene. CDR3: CASSPDRVANQPQHF. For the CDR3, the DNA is TGTGCCAGCTCACCCGACAGGGTAGCAAATCAGCCCCAGCATTTT.

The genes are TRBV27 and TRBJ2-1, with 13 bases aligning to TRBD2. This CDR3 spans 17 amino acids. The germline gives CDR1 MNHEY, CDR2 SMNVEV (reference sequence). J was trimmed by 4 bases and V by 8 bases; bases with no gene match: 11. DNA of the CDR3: TGTGCCAGCTATCTAGCGGGACTAGCGGGGAGATACAATGAGCAGTTCTTC. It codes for CASYLAGLAGRYNEQFF.

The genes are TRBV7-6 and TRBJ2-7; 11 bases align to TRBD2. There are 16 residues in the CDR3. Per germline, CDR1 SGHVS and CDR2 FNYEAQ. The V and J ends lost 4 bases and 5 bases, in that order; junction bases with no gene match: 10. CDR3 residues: CASSSPLAGGFHEQYF. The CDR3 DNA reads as TGTGCCAGCAGCTCGCCTCTAGCGGGGGGCTTTCACGAGCAGTACTTC. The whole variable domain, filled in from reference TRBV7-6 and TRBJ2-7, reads GAGVSQSPRYKVTKRGQDVALRCDPISGHVSLYWYRQALGQGPEFLTYFNYEAQQDKSGLPNDRFSAERPEGSISTLTIQRTEQRDSAMYRCASSSPLAGGFHEQYFGPGTRLTVT.

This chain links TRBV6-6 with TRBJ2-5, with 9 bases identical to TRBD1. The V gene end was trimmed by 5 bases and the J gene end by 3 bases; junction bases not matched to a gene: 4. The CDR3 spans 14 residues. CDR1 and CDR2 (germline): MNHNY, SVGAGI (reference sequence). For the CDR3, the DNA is TGTGCCAGCAGTAAGAGGACAGGGGAAGAGACCCAGTACTTC. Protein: CASSKRTGEETQYF.